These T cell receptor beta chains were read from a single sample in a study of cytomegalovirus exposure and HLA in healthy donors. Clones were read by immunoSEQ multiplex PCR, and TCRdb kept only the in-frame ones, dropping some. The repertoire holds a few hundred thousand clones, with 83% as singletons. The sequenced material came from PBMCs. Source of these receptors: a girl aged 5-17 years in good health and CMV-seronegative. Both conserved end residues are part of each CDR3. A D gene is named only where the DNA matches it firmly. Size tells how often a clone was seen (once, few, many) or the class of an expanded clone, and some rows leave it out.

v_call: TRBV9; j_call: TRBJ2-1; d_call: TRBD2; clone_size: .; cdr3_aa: CASSVDRTSGYNEQFF; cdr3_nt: TGTGCCAGCAGCGTAGACAGGACTAGCGGATACAATGAGCAGTTCTTC
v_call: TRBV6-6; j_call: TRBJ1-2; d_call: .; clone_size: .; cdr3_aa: CASSPGLGPGGYGYTF; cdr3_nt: TGTGCCAGCAGCCCCGGTTTGGGCCCGGGAGGCTATGGCTACACCTTC
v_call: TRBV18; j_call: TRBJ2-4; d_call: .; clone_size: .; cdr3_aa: CASSPTAGLADIQYF; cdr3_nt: TGTGCCAGCTCACCTACAGCAGGGTTGGCAGACATTCAGTACTTC
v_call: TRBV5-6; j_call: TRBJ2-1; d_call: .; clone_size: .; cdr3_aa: CASSLVGDNEQFF; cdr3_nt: TGTGCCAGCAGCTTGGTCGGGGACAATGAGCAGTTCTTC
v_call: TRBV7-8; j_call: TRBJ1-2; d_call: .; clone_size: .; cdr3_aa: CASSLGRGQLGGYGYTF; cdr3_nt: TGTGCCAGCAGCTTGGGCAGGGGACAATTAGGGGGCTATGGCTACACCTTC
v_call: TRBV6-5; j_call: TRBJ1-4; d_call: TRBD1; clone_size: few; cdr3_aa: CASRDDRGAEKLFF; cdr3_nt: TGTGCCAGCAGAGACGACAGGGGAGCTGAAAAACTGTTTTTT
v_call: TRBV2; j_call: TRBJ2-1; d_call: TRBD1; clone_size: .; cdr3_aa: CASSSMVTGSSYNEQFF; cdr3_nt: TGTGCCAGCAGCTCCATGGTGACAGGGAGCTCCTACAATGAGCAGTTCTTC
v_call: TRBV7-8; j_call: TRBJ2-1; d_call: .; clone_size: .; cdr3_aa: CASSFLATGEQFF; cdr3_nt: TGTGCCAGCAGCTTCCTTGCGACGGGTGAGCAGTTCTTC
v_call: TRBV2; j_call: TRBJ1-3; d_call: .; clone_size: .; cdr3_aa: CASSEGGGQENTIYF; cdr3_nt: TGTGCCAGCAGTGAAGGGGGGGGACAAGAAAACACCATATATTTT
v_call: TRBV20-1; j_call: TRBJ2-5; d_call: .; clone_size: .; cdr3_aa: CSAIPRGTQYF; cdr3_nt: TGCAGTGCTATTCCTAGGGGGACCCAGTACTTC
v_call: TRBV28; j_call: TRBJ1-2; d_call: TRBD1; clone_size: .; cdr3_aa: CASSPDRVGYTF; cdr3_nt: TGTGCCAGCAGTCCTGACAGGGTCGGCTACACCTTC
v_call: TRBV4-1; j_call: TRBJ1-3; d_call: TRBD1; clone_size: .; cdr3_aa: CASSQDRGQSPGNTIYF; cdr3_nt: TGCGCCAGCAGCCAAGATAGGGGACAGTCTCCTGGAAACACCATATATTTT
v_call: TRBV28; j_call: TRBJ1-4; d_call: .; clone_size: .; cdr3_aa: CATRRPGGKLFF; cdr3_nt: TGTGCCACCCGGAGGCCCGGGGGAAAACTGTTTTTT
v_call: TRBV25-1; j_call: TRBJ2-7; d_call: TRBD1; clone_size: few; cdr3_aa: CASSPSPPGQGNYEQYF; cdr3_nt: TGTGCCAGCAGCCCATCACCTCCGGGACAGGGTAACTACGAGCAGTACTTC
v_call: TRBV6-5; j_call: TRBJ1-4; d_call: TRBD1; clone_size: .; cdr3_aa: CASRGTAKKNEKLFF; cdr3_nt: TGTGCCAGCAGGGGGACAGCAAAAAAAAATGAAAAACTGTTTTTT
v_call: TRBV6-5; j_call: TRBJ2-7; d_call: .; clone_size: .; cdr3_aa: CASSYLQGQYEQYF; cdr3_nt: TGTGCCAGCAGTTATCTCCAGGGTCAATACGAGCAGTACTTC